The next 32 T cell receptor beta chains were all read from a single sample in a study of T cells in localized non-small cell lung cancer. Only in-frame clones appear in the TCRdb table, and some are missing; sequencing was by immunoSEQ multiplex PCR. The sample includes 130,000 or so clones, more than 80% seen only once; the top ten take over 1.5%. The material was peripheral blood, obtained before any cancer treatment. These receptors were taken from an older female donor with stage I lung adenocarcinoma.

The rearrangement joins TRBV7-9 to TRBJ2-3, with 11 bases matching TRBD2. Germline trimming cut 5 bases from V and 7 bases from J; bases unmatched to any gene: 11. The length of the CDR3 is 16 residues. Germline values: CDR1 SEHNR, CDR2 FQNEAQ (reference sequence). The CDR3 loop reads CASSDTTSGARNTQYF. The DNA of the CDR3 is TGTGCCAGCAGCGACACGACTAGCGGGGCCCGCAATACGCAGTATTTT.

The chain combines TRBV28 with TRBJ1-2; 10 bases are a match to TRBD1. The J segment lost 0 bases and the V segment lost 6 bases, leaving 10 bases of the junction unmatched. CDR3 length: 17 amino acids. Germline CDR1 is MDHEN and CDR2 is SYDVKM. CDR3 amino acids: CASSDRQGAAANYGYTF. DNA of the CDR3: TGTGCCAGCAGCGATAGACAGGGGGCGGCCGCTAACTATGGCTACACCTTC.

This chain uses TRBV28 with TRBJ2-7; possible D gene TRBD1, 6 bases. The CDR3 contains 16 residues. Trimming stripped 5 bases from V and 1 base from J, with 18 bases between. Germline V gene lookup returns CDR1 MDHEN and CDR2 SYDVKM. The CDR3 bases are TGTGCCAGCAGTATTTCAGGGGCTCCAGGGTCCTACGAGCAGTACTTC. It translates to CASSISGAPGSYEQYF.

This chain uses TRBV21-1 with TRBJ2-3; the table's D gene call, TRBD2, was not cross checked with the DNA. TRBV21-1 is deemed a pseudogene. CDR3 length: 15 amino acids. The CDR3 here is CASGVLAGAGDTQYF. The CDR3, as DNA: TGTGCCAGCGGAGTTTTAGCGGGAGCGGGAGATACGCAGTATTTT.

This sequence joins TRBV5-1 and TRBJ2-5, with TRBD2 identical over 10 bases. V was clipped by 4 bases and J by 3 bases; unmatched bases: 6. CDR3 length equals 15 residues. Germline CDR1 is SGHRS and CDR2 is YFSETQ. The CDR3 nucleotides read TGCGCCAGCAGCGGCGGTACTAGCGGGAAAGAGACCCAGTACTTC. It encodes CASSGGTSGKETQYF. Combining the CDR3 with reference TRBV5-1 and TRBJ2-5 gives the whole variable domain KAGVTQTPRYLIKTRGQQVTLSCSPISGHRSVSWYQQTPGQGLQFLFEYFSETQRNKGNFPGRFSGRQFSNSRSEMNVSTLELGDSALYLCASSGGTSGKETQYFGPGTRLLVL.

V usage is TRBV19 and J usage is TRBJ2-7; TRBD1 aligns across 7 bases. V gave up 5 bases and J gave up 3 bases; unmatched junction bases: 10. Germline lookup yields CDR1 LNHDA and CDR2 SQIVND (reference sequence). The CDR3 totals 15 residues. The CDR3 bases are TGTGCCAGTAGTCCCGAGGGGACAGCCAACTACGAGCAGTACTTC. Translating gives CASSPEGTANYEQYF.

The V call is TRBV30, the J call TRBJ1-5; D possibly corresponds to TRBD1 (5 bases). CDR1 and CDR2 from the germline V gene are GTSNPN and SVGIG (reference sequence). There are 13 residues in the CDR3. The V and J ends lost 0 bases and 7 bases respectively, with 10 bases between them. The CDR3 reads CAWSVGRDQPQHF. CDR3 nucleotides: TGTGCCTGGAGTGTTGGCAGGGACCAGCCCCAGCATTTT.

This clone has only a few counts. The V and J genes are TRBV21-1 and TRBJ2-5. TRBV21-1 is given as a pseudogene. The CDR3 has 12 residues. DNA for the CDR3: TGTGCCAGCAGCAAAGCCCCAGAGACCCAGTACTTC. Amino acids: CASSKAPETQYF.

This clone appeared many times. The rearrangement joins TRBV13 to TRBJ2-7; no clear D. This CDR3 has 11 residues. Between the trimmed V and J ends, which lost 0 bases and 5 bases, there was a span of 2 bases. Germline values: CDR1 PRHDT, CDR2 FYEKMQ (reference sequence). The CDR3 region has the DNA TGTGCCAGCAGCTTAGGGGACGAGCAGTACTTC. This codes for CASSLGDEQYF.

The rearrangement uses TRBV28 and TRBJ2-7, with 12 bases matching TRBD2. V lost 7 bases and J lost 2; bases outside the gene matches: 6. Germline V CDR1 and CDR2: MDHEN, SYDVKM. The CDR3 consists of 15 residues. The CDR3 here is CASTTSGRTAYEQYF. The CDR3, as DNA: TGTGCCAGCACCACTAGCGGGAGGACCGCCTACGAGCAGTACTTC.

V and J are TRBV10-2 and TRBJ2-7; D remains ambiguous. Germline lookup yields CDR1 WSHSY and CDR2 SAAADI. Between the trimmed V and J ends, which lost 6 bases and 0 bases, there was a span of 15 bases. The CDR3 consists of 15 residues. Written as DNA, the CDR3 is TGCGCCAGCAGCGATACCGAAAAGGGCTCCTACGAGCAGTACTTC. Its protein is CASSDTEKGSYEQYF.

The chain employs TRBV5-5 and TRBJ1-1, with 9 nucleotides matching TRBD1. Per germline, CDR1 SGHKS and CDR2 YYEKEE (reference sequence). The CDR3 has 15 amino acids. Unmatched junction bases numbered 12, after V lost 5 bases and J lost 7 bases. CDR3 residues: CASRPDRGLENEAFF. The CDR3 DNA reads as TGTGCCAGCAGACCGGACAGGGGATTGGAGAATGAAGCTTTCTTT. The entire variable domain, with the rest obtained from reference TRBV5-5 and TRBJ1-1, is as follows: DAGVTQSPTHLIKTRGQQVTLRCSPISGHKSVSWYQQVLGQGPQFIFQYYEKEERGRGNFPDRFSARQFPNYSSELNVNALLLGDSALYLCASRPDRGLENEAFFGQGTRLTVV.

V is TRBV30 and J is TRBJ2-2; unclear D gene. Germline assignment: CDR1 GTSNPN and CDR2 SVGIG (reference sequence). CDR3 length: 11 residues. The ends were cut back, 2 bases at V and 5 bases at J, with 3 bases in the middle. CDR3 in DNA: TGTGCCTGGAGTTTGACCGGGGAGCTGTTTTTT. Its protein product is CAWSLTGELFF.

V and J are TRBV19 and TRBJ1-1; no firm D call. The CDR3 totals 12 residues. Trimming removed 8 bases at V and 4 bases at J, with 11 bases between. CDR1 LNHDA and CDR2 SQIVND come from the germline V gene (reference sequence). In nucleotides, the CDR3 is TGTGCCAGTGGCGAATGGGGCACTGAAGCTTTCTTT. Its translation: CASGEWGTEAFF.

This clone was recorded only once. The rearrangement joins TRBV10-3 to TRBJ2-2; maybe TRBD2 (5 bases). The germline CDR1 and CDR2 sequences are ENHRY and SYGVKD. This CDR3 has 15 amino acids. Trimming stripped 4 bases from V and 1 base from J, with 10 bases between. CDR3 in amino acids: CAISGGLLNTGELFF. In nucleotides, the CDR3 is TGTGCCATCAGTGGCGGGCTTTTGAACACCGGGGAGCTGTTTTTT.

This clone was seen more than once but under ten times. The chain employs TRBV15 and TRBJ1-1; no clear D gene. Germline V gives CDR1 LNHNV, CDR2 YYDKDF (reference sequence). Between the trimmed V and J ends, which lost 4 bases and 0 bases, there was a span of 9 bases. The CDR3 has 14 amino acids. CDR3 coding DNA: TGTGCCACCAGCATTGGTCACCTGAACACTGAAGCTTTCTTT. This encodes CATSIGHLNTEAFF.

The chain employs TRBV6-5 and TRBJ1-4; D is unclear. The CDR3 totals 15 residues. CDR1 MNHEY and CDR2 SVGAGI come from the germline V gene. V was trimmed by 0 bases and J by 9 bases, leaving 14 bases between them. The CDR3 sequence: CASSYSMLGDKKLFF. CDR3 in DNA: TGTGCCAGCAGTTACTCGATGCTTGGTGACAAAAAACTGTTTTTT.

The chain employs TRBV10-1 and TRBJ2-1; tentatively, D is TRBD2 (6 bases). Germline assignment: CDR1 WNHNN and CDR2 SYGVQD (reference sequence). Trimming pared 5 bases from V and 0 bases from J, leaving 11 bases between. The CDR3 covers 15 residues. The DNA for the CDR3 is TGCGCCAGCAGTCGGGACTCGAGCTCCTACAATGAGCAGTTCTTC. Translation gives CASSRDSSSYNEQFF.

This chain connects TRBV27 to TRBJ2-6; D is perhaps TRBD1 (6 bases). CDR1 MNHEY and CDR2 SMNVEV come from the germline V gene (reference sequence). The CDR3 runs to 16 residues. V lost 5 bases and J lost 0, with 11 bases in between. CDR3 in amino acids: CASSRTGTSGANVLTF. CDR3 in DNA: TGTGCCAGCAGTAGAACAGGGACCTCTGGGGCCAACGTCCTGACTTTC.

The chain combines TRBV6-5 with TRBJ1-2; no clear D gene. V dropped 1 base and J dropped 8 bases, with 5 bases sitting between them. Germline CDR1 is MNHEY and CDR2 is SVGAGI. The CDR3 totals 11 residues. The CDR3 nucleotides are TGTGCCAGCAGTTACTACGACGGCTACACCTTC. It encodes CASSYYDGYTF.

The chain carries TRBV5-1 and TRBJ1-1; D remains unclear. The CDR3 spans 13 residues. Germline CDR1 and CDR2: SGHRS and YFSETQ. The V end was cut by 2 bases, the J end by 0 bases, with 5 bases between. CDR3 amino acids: CASSLQMNTEAFF. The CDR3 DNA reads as TGCGCCAGCAGCTTACAGATGAACACTGAAGCTTTCTTT.

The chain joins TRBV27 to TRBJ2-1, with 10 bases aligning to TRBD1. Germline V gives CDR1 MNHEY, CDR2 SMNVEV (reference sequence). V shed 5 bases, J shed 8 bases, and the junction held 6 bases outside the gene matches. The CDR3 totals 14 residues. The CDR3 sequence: CASSAGTGVDEQFF. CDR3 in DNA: TGTGCCAGCAGTGCCGGGACAGGGGTGGATGAGCAGTTCTTC.

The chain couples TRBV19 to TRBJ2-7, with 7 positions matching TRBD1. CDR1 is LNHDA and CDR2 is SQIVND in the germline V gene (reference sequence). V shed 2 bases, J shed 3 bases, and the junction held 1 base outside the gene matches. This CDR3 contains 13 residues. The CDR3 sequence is CASSITGVYEQYF. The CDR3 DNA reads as TGTGCCAGTAGTATAACAGGGGTCTACGAGCAGTACTTC.

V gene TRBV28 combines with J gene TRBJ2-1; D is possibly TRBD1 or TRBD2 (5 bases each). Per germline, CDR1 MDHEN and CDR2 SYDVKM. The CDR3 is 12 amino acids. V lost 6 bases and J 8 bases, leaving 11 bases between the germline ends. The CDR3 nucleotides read TGTGCCAGCAGATACAGGACTTATGAGCAGTTCTTC. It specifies CASRYRTYEQFF.

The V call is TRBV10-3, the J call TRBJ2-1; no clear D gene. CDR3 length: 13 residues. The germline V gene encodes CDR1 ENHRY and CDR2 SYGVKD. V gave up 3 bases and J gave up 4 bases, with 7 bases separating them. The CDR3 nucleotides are TGTGCCATCAGTGAAGAAGGTTACAATGAGCAGTTCTTC. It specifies CAISEEGYNEQFF.

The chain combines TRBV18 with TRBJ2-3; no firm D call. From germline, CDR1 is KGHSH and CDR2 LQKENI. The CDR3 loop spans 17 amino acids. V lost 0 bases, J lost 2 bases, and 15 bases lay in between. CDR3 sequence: CASSPPVEQFDTDTQYF. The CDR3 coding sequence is TGTGCCAGCTCACCACCGGTCGAACAGTTTGACACAGATACGCAGTATTTT.

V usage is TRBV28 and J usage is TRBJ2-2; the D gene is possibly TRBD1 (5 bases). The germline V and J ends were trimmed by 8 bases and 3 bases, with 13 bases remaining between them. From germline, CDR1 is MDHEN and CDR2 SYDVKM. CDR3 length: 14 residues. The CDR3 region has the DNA TGTGCCAGCTTGCATCCAGGGTACACCGGGGAGCTGTTTTTT. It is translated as CASLHPGYTGELFF.

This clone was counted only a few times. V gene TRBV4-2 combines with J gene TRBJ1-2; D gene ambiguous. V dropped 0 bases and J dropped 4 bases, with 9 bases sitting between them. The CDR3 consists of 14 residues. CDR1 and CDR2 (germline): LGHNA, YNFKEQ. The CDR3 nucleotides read TGTGCCAGCAGCCAAGACGGGGTCAGCTATGGCTACACCTTC. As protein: CASSQDGVSYGYTF.

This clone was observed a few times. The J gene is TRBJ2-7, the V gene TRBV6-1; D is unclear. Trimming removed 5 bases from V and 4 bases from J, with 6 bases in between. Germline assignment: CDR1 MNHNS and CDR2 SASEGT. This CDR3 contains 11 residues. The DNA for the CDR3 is TGTGCCAGCAGTTTGGGGTACGAGCAGTACTTC. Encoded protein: CASSLGYEQYF.

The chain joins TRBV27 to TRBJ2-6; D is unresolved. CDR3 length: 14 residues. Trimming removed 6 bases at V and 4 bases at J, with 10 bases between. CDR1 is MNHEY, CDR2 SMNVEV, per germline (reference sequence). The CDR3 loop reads CASRTRVGANVLTF. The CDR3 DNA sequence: TGTGCCAGCAGGACCCGTGTGGGGGCCAACGTCCTGACTTTC.

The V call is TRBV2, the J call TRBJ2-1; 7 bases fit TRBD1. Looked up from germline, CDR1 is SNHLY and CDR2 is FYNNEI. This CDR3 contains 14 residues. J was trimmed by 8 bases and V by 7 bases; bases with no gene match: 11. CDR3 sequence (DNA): TGTGCCAGCAAGGAGTCAACAGGGGTCCATGAGCAGTTCTTC. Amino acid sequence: CASKESTGVHEQFF.

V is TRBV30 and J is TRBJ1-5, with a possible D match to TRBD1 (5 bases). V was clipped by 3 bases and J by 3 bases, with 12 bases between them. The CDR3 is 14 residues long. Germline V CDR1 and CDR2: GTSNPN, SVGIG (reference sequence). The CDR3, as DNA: TGTGCCTGGAGCTCCGGGACCGACAATCAGCCCCAGCATTTT. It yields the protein CAWSSGTDNQPQHF.